The rows below give T cell receptor beta chains drawn from one sample of a study of cytomegalovirus exposure and HLA in healthy donors. Some clones are missing from TCRdb's copy, which holds only in-frame ones; the method was immunoSEQ multiplex PCR. The sample holds around 200,000 clones; over 60% are singletons and the top ten take 1.8%. Sequencing was done on a sample of PBMCs. These receptor sequences come from a male donor in good health and CMV-seronegative. CDR3s include the opening cysteine and the closing phenylalanine or tryptophan. The D gene is left open where the match is weak.

V gene	D gene	J gene	CDR3 protein
TRBV5-1	TRBD2	TRBJ2-7	CASSVLAGGPYEQYF
TRBV9	TRBD2	TRBJ2-1	CASSGLAGPYNEQFF
TRBV29-1	TRBD2	TRBJ2-7	CSVDGERGYEQYF
TRBV6-5	TRBD2	TRBJ2-3	CASSYPGGPNTQYF
TRBV11-3	NA	TRBJ1-2	CASSLVRGVTYGYTF
TRBV6-5	TRBD1	TRBJ2-7	CASGQGTYEQYF
TRBV5-4	TRBD2	TRBJ2-7	CASSSPAGAEQYF
TRBV6-1	NA	TRBJ2-3	CASSSSGSGTDTQYF
TRBV28	TRBD1	TRBJ2-7	CASTQFRTGQGYEQYF
TRBV5-1	NA	TRBJ2-5	CASSLANRGGETQYF
TRBV5-1	NA	TRBJ2-2	CASSLAPQGPGELFF
TRBV6-1	TRBD1	TRBJ1-1	CASSPDRKGGEAFF
TRBV5-8	NA	TRBJ2-6	CASSPIRSGANVLTF
TRBV19	NA	TRBJ1-1	CASSMIPNSEAFF
TRBV9	TRBD1	TRBJ1-1	CASSVQGGAGNTEAFF
TRBV7-8	NA	TRBJ1-1	CASSLARTRGTEAFF
TRBV4-3	TRBD1	TRBJ2-7	CASSHRTGVQQYF
TRBV20-1	NA	TRBJ2-1	CSARVREQFF
TRBV30	TRBD2	TRBJ2-1	CAWSYRGGPVEQFF
TRBV13	NA	TRBJ2-5	CASSVSPSIQETQYF
TRBV10-3	TRBD1	TRBJ2-7	CAIRDWTGGGYEQYF
TRBV2	TRBD1	TRBJ1-2	CASSLDRADYGYTF